This TCR beta chain was captured by sequencing in a study of cytomegalovirus exposure and HLA in healthy donors. Study information: Among the 370 or so donors who were genotyped, 81% fell in the genetic ancestry cluster that is associated with self-reported Caucasian donors.

Amplification used 60 Vbeta primers and 13 Jbeta primers. Sequencing was performed with immunoSEQ multiplex PCR; in TCRdb, only in-frame clones are kept and a portion is missing. The sample lists about 160,000 clones; around 77% were seen once. At the time of sampling, donors were nominally healthy, though unrecorded immune exposures were likely. Trimming cost V 2 bases and J 1 base; bases outside gene matches: 5. The germline CDR1 and CDR2 sequences are SGHDN and FVKESK. The CDR3 totals 16 residues. The source of this sequence is a man aged 25 to 45 in good health and CMV-seropositive. This sequence joins TRBV14 and TRBJ1-3; 7 nucleotides agree with TRBD1. The sequenced material came from PBMCs. CDR3 DNA sequence: TGTGCCAGCAGCCAATTGGGCAGGGGGTCTGGAAACACCATATATTTT. Translation gives CASSQLGRGSGNTIYF.